Presented here are 17 T cell receptor beta chains from one specimen sequenced in a study of technical replicates of blood from several donors (dated by TCRdb to the late 2010s). The library was prepared using the immunoSEQ multiplex PCR assay. The immuneACCESS repertoire file appears here via TCRdb, limited to in-frame rearrangements. These files lack a portion of the clones; in checked studies, under half of the deficit traces to unresolved V genes, and the cause of the others is not known. The sample data list just over 60,000 clones, and more than 70% of these were observed just once. The ten largest clones represent about 5.2% of the sample. Material: PBMCs. All receptors come from a human donor in good health. Some clones in this sample may be carry-over from other donors' samples.

V gene TRBV9 combines with J gene TRBJ2-7; TRBD2 is a possible D gene (6 bases). This CDR3 spans 15 amino acids. Germline V gene lookup returns CDR1 SGDLS and CDR2 YYNGEE. Deletions cut 3 bases from V and 2 bases from J, with 15 bases between. The CDR3 is CASSASSGDAYEQYF. CDR3 in DNA: TGTGCCAGCAGCGCGAGTTCGGGGGATGCCTACGAGCAGTACTTC.

The chain employs TRBV10-2 and TRBJ1-5; no reliable D call. Trimming took off 6 bases at V and 5 bases at J, with 17 bases between the two ends. CDR3 length: 15 amino acids. Germline CDR1 WSHSY, CDR2 SAAADI. Written as DNA, the CDR3 is TGCGCCAGCAGACCGGGTCCCCGAGGCCATCAGCCCCAGCATTTT. Translation: CASRPGPRGHQPQHF.

The chain carries TRBV16 and TRBJ2-2; D is perhaps TRBD1 (5 bases). CDR1 is KGHSY, CDR2 FQNENV, per germline. The CDR3 is 18 amino acids. The ends were cut back, 2 bases at V and 0 bases at J, with 16 bases in the middle. CDR3 DNA sequence: TGTGCCAGCAGCCAAGGGGCCATGTTTGGGGCGAACACCGGGGAGCTGTTTTTT. Translation gives CASSQGAMFGANTGELFF.

The rearrangement links TRBV7-8 to TRBJ2-2, with 8 bases that match TRBD1. With V trimmed by 2 bases and J by 5 bases, 4 bases remained unmatched. This CDR3 comprises 15 residues. Germline assignment: CDR1 SGHVS and CDR2 FQNEAQ. The CDR3 is CASSLITGGTGELFF. CDR3 in DNA: TGTGCCAGCAGCTTAATTACAGGGGGGACCGGGGAGCTGTTTTTT.

This clone appeared a single time. V gene TRBV9 combines with J gene TRBJ2-1; D possibly corresponds to TRBD2 (5 bases). V dropped 3 bases and J dropped 0 bases, with 16 bases sitting between them. From germline, CDR1 is SGDLS and CDR2 YYNGEE. The CDR3 is 17 residues long. The CDR3 DNA sequence: TGTGCCAGCAGCGCGGGGTCTGGAGTGAGCTCCTACAATGAGCAGTTCTTC. This encodes CASSAGSGVSSYNEQFF.

The V and J genes are TRBV7-9 and TRBJ2-7; 10 bases are shared with TRBD1. Germline CDR1 reads SEHNR; CDR2 reads FQNEAQ (reference sequence). The CDR3 contains 14 residues. The junction had 5 bases not matched to a gene; V was cut back by 4 bases and J by 5 bases. This CDR3 is CASSSGTGVDEQYF. The CDR3 DNA sequence: TGTGCCAGCAGCTCCGGGACAGGGGTTGACGAGCAGTACTTC. Combining the CDR3 with reference TRBV7-9 and TRBJ2-7 gives the whole variable domain DTGVSQNPRHKITKRGQNVTFRCDPISEHNRLYWYRQTLGQGPEFLTYFQNEAQLEKSRLLSDRFSAERPKGSFSTLEIQRTEQGDSAMYLCASSSGTGVDEQYFGPGTRLTVT.

The CDR3, as DNA: TGCGCCAGCAGCTTGGCCGGACAGGGTTACGAGCAGTACTTC. Protein sequence: CASSLAGQGYEQYF. V usage is TRBV5-1 and J usage is TRBJ2-7; TRBD1 matches 8 bases. The CDR3 spans 14 residues. Unmatched junction bases numbered 3, after V lost 0 bases and J lost 4 bases. The V gene's germline CDR1 is SGHRS and CDR2 YFSETQ.

This clone was detected once. The chain is built from TRBV10-3 and TRBJ2-2; 8 bases line up with TRBD2. CDR1 and CDR2 (germline): ENHRY, SYGVKD. The V and J ends lost 4 bases and 7 bases, in that order; junction bases with no gene match: 20. The CDR3 is 19 amino acids. CDR3 residues: CAISALKPARGGLSGELFF. The CDR3 DNA reads TGTGCCATCAGTGCCCTTAAACCTGCGCGCGGGGGGCTGAGCGGGGAGCTGTTTTTT.

The V call is TRBV18, the J call TRBJ2-7, with no clear D. The V gene lost 3 bases and the J gene lost 4 bases, with 16 bases spanning the gap. Germline V gene lookup returns CDR1 KGHSH and CDR2 LQKENI. The CDR3 contains 15 residues. DNA of the CDR3: TGTGCCAGCTCACCCGCTCTAAGAGACGGGTACGAGCAGTACTTC. Its protein product is CASSPALRDGYEQYF.

The chain recombines TRBV6-5 with TRBJ2-7; the match to TRBD2 covers 9 bases. CDR3 length: 16 amino acids. CDR1 and CDR2 (germline): MNHEY, SVGAGI. With 2 bases clipped from V and 2 bases from J, the junction kept 7 bases outside the gene matches. In nucleotides, the CDR3 is TGTGCCAGCAGTTACGCCCGCGGGGGGGGACCCTACGAGCAGTACTTC. Translation gives CASSYARGGGPYEQYF.

V gene TRBV4-1 combines with J gene TRBJ1-3; the match to TRBD1 covers 7 bases. CDR3 size: 16 residues. Losses at the gene ends were 0 bases for V and 2 bases for J; bases not matched to a gene: 4. Looked up from germline, CDR1 is MGHRA and CDR2 is YSYEKL. The CDR3, as DNA: TGCGCCAGCAGCCAAGATGGAAGGGGGCCTGGAAACACCATATATTTT. This gives the protein CASSQDGRGPGNTIYF.

The sample holds one count of this clone. The chain combines TRBV18 with TRBJ2-1; 11 bases are a match to TRBD1. The length of the CDR3 is 16 residues. V lost 4 bases to trimming and J lost 6 bases; unmatched junction nucleotides: 8. Germline loops: CDR1 KGHSH, CDR2 LQKENI. Here the CDR3 DNA reads TGTGCCAGCTCACACTCCGGGACAGGGGGTCTCAATGAGCAGTTCTTC. Translating it yields CASSHSGTGGLNEQFF.

As DNA, the CDR3 is TGTGCCAGCAGCTTAGGTTCCGTTTATAGCAATCAGCCCCAGCATTTT. Protein product: CASSLGSVYSNQPQHF. This chain connects TRBV7-2 to TRBJ1-5; D unresolved. V lost 1 base and J lost 0, with 10 bases in between. The germline V gene has CDR1 SGHTA and CDR2 FQGNSA. There are 16 residues in the CDR3.

This sequence joins TRBV7-2 and TRBJ1-1; D perhaps matches TRBD1 (6 bases). The V end lost 2 bases, the J end lost 1 base, and 8 bases lay between the germline ends. The CDR3 is made up of 14 amino acids. From germline, CDR1 is SGHTA and CDR2 FQGNSA. The CDR3 coding sequence is TGTGCCAGCAGCTTACGGGACACGAACACTGAAGCTTTCTTT. Protein: CASSLRDTNTEAFF.

The chain joins TRBV14 to TRBJ2-5; D not certain. Trimming shortened V by 1 base and J by 4 bases, and 19 bases separated the two germline ends. Germline lookup yields CDR1 SGHDN and CDR2 FVKESK. The CDR3 runs to 17 residues. CDR3 nucleotide sequence: TGTGCCAGCAGCCAAGTTGTCACGCTCAAAGCACTAGAGACCCAGTACTTC. This translates into CASSQVVTLKALETQYF.

This chain connects TRBV15 to TRBJ2-7; TRBD2 matches 7 bases. Germline lookup yields CDR1 LNHNV and CDR2 YYDKDF (reference sequence). The CDR3 is 17 residues long. V trimming: 0 bases; J trimming: 4 bases; junction bases outside the gene matches: 12. The CDR3 sequence is CATSRDSGGGMAYEQYF. The CDR3 region has the DNA TGTGCCACCAGCAGAGATTCGGGGGGAGGCATGGCATACGAGCAGTACTTC.

This clone appeared a single time. This chain links TRBV21-1 with TRBJ2-7; the table's D gene call, TRBD2, was not cross checked with the DNA. TRBV21-1 is deemed a pseudogene. The CDR3 has 15 residues. The CDR3 loop reads CASSKVISGSSEQYF. DNA of the CDR3: TGTGCCAGCAGCAAAGTTATCTCCGGGTCCTCCGAGCAGTACTTC.